This T cell receptor beta chain was captured by sequencing in a study of blood T cells in healthy people across ages. CDR1 is DFQATT, CDR2 SNEGSKA, per germline (reference sequence). The CDR3 has 13 residues. The ends were cut back, 1 base at V and 11 bases at J, with 17 bases in the middle. A second PCR, run for roughly 7 to 11 cycles, used a sample-barcoded 5' primer plus a J-beta primer mix. Each CDR3 protein gets one entry after TCRdb re-called the 5' RACE reads with MiXCR. The sample shows 1 million to 1.2 million distinct CDR3 sequences, around two fifths of them seen only once. The donors, all healthy, were Caucasians living in Russia, aged about 6 to 95.

The sample was blood. The clonotype originates from a man younger than 35 in good health. The rearrangement joins TRBV20-1 to TRBJ2-5; D unclear. The CDR3 reads CSARARPGNEQYF. CDR3 coding DNA: TGCAGTGCTAGAGCCCGCCCCGGCAATGAGCAGTACTTC.